This T cell receptor (beta chain) was retrieved from a study of shared clonotypes between healthy human individuals. Only CD45RO-negative cells positively selected for CCR7 counted as naive CD8 cells, so terminally differentiated effector memory CD45RA+ cells were excluded. Sequenced by immunoSEQ multiplex PCR; TCRdb stores in-frame clones only, minus some. The sample yields hundreds of thousands of clones, around 96% seen once. The CDR3 runs to 15 residues. Germline CDR1 SEHNR, CDR2 FQNEAQ (reference sequence). The V and J ends lost 5 bases and 1 base respectively, with 14 bases between them. This clonotype was obtained from a woman in her 30s in good health. This rearrangement joins TRBV7-9 to TRBJ2-5, with TRBD1 as a possible D gene (5 bases). Source material: naive CD8+ T cells sorted from blood. The CDR3 spells CASSLGLGVQETQYF. The CDR3 nucleotides read TGTGCCAGCAGCCTCGGTTTAGGGGTCCAAGAGACCCAGTACTTC.